This T cell receptor beta chain was captured in a study of early T cells in non-severe SARS-CoV-2 infection. Study-level information: Chains from this unsorted whole-blood bulk RNA could not be paired.

The library protocol tagged individual cDNA molecules with unique molecular identifiers. A single record per CDR3 protein comes from TCRdb applying MiXCR to the 5' RACE reads. Of 70,000 or so distinct CDR3 sequences listed, roughly a tenth were seen once; the top ten hold approximately 5.9%. This clonotype appeared a few times. Germline V lookup: CDR1 MNHNY, CDR2 SVGAGI (reference sequence). The CDR3 has 13 amino acids. Trimming cost V 6 bases and J 6 bases, with 14 bases left between them. The chain has TRBV6-6 and TRBJ1-2; D is possibly TRBD1 (6 bases). The receptor was isolated from an adult who was a healthcare worker with PCR-confirmed SARS-CoV-2 infection or an uninfected control (not recorded which). Source material: whole blood. In nucleotides, the CDR3 is TGTGCCAGCAGAAAACCGGGACAAAATGGCTACACCTTC. This encodes CASRKPGQNGYTF.